The sequence of this T cell receptor (beta chain) was determined in a study of blood T cell repertoires in COVID-19. Recruitment covered roughly 24 US areas and drew participants whose ages spanned about 18 to 89 years. Allocation to cohorts depended on clinical history reported by the participants. Some clones are missing from TCRdb's copy, which holds only in-frame ones; the method was immunoSEQ multiplex PCR. The table has roughly 280,000 clones, around 89% seen once. This CDR3 comprises 14 residues. The junction had 7 bases not matched to a gene; V was cut back by 7 bases and J by 6 bases. Germline CDR1 MNHEY, CDR2 SVGAGI.

The chain employs TRBV6-5 and TRBJ1-4, with 8 bases matching TRBD1. The specimen was PBMCs or T cells enriched from blood (not recorded which). This receptor was obtained from a woman between 18 and 30 years old who had recovered from COVID-19. The CDR3 nucleotides are TGTGCCAGCACTCAGGACAGGGTAGATGAAAAACTGTTTTTT. Its translation: CASTQDRVDEKLFF.